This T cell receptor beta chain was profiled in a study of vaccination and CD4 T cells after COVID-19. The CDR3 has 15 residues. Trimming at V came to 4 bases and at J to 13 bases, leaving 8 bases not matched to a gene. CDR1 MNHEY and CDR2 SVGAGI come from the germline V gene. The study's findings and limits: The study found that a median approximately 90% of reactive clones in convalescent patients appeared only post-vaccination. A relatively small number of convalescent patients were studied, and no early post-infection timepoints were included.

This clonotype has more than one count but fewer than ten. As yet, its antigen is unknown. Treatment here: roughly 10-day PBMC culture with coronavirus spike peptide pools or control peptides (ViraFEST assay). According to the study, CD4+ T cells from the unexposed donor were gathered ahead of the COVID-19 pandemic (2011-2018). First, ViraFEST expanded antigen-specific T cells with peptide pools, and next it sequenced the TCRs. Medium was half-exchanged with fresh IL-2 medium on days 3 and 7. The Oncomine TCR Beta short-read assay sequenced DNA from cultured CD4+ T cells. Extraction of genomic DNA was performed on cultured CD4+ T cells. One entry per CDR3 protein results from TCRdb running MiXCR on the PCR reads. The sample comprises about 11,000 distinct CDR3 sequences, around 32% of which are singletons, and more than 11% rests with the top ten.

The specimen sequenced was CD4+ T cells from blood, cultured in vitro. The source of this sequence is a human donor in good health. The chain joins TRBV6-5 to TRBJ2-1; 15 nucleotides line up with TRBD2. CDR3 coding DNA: TGTGCCAGCAGTTCCCCAGGGACTAGCGGGAGGCAACAGTTCTTC. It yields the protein CASSSPGTSGRQQFF.